The table lists the clone carrying this TCR beta chain with many counts. Its specificity is not known. The junction departs from germline at one end; a sequencing error may be responsible. The CDR3 contains 18 residues. The V gene's germline CDR1 is SNHLY and CDR2 FYNNEI. For repertoire sequencing, the TCR beta CDR3 regions were amplified from RNA transcripts. First-round RT-PCR employed HTBI primers, with a second-round multiplex PCR after it. TCRdb reprocessed the multiplex PCR reads with MiXCR, giving one entry per CDR3 protein. This sample yields under 350,000 distinct CDR3 sequences, of which around a sixth are seen a single time; around an eighth belongs to the top ten. These data belong to a study of Graves' ophthalmopathy and Graves' hyperthyroidism. Regarding the study as a whole: Most thyroid-expanded clonotypes exceeding 0.001 frequency were also found in blood. The model reached approximately 70% sensitivity and roughly 72% specificity for predicting ophthalmopathy progression.

The PBMCs were taken from under 12 ml of fresh peripheral blood. This receptor was identified in an adult man with Graves' ophthalmopathy. The chain has TRBV2 and TRBJ2-3, with 7 nucleotides matching TRBD2. The sequenced sample was peripheral blood. CDR3 sequence: CASREGLVYSHFRRTQYF. The DNA of the CDR3 is TGTGCCAGCAGGGAAGGACTAGTTTATTCCCATTTTCGCCGAACGCAGTATTTT.